This TCR beta chain was found in a study of blood T cell repertoires in COVID-19. The overall study: Samples representing acute and convalescent COVID-19 were sourced from the United States, Italy and Spain. T cells, B-cell-depleted T cells, or PBMCs supplied cDNA or gDNA.

The CDR3 runs to 15 residues. Losses at the gene ends were 2 bases for V and 3 bases for J; bases not matched to a gene: 5. Germline values: CDR1 MNHEY, CDR2 SMNVEV (reference sequence). In the authors' methods: Amplification with reference gene primers provided the estimates of nucleated cell counts. Produced via immunoSEQ multiplex PCR; TCRdb's table is partial and in-frame only. V and J calls plus clone size are reproduced from that table; the DNA served to infer D and trimming. The repertoire has 200,000 to 250,000 clones, more than 75% of them found once; the top ten carry 10% to 15%. This clonotype was obtained from a woman between 40 and 50 years old with acute or convalescent COVID-19. The V and J genes are TRBV27 and TRBJ2-7; 9 nucleotides align to TRBD1. Material: peripheral blood. The CDR3 loop reads CASSLTDRGRYEQYF. The CDR3 region has the DNA TGTGCCAGCAGTTTAACGGACAGGGGCCGCTACGAGCAGTACTTC.